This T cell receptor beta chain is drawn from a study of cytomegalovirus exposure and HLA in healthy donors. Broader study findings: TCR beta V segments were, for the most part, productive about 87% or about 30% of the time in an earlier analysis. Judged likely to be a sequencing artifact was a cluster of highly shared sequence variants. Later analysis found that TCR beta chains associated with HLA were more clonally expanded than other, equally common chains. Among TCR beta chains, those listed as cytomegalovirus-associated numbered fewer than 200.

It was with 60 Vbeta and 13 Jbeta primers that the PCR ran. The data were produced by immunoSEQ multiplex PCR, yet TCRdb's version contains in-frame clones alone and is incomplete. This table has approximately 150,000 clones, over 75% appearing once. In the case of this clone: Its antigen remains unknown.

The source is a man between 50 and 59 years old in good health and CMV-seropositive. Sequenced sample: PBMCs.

The CDR3 reads CASDSPGRNTEAFF. CDR3 DNA: TGCGCCAGCGATTCTCCAGGGCGGAACACTGAAGCTTTCTTT. This chain uses TRBV10-1 with TRBJ1-1; D is perhaps TRBD1 (5 bases). The germline V gene encodes CDR1 WNHNN and CDR2 SYGVQD (reference sequence). With 8 bases removed from V and 1 base from J, the gap between germline ends came to 14 bases. This CDR3 contains 14 residues.